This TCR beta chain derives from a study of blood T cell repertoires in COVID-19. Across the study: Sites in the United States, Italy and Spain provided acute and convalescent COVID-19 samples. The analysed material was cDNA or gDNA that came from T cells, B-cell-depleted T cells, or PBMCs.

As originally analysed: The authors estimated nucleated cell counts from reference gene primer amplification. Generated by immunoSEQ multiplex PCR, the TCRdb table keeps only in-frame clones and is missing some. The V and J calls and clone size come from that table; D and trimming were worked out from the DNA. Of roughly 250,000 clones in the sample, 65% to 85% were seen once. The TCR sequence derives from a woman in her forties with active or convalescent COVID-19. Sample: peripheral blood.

The CDR3 region has the DNA TGTGCCAGCAGCCAAGGCCCCTGGGGGACAGGGGGAGAGACCCAGTACTTC. Translation: CASSQGPWGTGGETQYF. This rearrangement joins TRBV4-2 to TRBJ2-5; 11 nucleotides align to TRBD1. J was trimmed by 4 bases and V by 1 base; bases with no gene match: 8. Germline lookup yields CDR1 LGHNA and CDR2 YNFKEQ. This CDR3 is built from 17 residues.